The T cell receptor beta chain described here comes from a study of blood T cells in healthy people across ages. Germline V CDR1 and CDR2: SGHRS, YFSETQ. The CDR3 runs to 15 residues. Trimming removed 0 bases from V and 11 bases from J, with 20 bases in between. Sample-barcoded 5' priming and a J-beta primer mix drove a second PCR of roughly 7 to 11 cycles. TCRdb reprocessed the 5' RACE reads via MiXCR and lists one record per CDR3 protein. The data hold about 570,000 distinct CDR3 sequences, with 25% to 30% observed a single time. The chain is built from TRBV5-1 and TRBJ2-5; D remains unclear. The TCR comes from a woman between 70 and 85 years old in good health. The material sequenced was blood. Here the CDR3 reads CASSLDHGPLTGQYF. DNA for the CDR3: TGCGCCAGCAGCTTGGACCATGGACCTCTCACCGGGCAGTACTTC.